These T cell receptor beta chains were read from a single sample in a study of glioma-infiltrating T cells after dendritic cell vaccination. Sequencing used immunoSEQ multiplex PCR; TCRdb keeps in-frame clones, though not all of them. The table shows fewer than 30,000 clones, with roughly 91% occurring only once. The starting material was blood, obtained after dendritic cell vaccination. Receptors were obtained from a human donor with glioblastoma. Each CDR3 is given with its conserved first and last residue. The D gene is left open where the match is weak. Some rows have no size entry. The others give once, few or many, or a class for an expanded clone.

NA	15	TRBJ1-2	NA	TRBV7-2	TGTGCCAGCAGCTTATGGGGGAGGGAAAACTATGGCTACACCTTC	CASSLWGRENYGYTF
NA	14	TRBJ2-5	NA	TRBV6-5	TGTGCCAGCAGTCAACGACTAGGACGTGAGACCCAGTACTTC	CASSQRLGRETQYF
TRBD1	14	TRBJ1-2	NA	TRBV6-5	TGTGCCAGCAGCCGAGGACAGGGACGCTATGGCTACACCTTC	CASSRGQGRYGYTF
NA	8	TRBJ1-5	NA	TRBV6-6	TGTGCCGCGGGTTACAAGCATTTT	CAAGYKHF
NA	14	TRBJ2-7	NA	TRBV5-1	TGCGCCAGCAGCCCCACAGGCCCCTCCTACGAGCAGTACTTC	CASSPTGPSYEQYF
TRBD2	16	TRBJ2-1	NA	TRBV9	TGTGCCAGCAGCGTAGGCCTAGCGGGGAAATACAATGAGCAGTTCTTC	CASSVGLAGKYNEQFF
TRBD2	15	TRBJ2-1	NA	TRBV6-1	TGTGCCAGCAGCTCCCCGGCGGGGGCCTACAATGAGCAGTTCTTC	CASSSPAGAYNEQFF
TRBD1	15	TRBJ1-4	once	TRBV6-1	TGTGCCAGCACCGTTAACAGGGGCTCTAATGAAAAACTGTTTTTT	CASTVNRGSNEKLFF
NA	13	TRBJ2-5	NA	TRBV10-3	TGTGCCATCAGTGAGGACGGCAGGGAGACCCAGTACTTC	CAISEDGRETQYF
NA	15	TRBJ2-6	few	TRBV6-6	TGTGCCAGCCTTAACCCAGCGTCTGGGGCCAACGTCCTGACTTTC	CASLNPASGANVLTF
TRBD2	17	TRBJ2-5	NA	TRBV4-2	TGTGCCAGCAGCCAAGGGGACGGGGGGGCAATTGGGGAGACCCAGTACTTC	CASSQGDGGAIGETQYF